This is a list of T cell receptor beta chains from one sample in a study of blood T cell repertoires in COVID-19. Assay: immunoSEQ multiplex PCR; the TCRdb copy retains only in-frame clones and omits some. The table records about 380,000 clones, 89% of them present only once. Sequenced: peripheral blood. The receptors shown here come from a man aged 40-50 years with acute or convalescent COVID-19. CDR3s include the opening cysteine and the closing phenylalanine or tryptophan. The order of the fields is J gene, D gene, V gene, clone size, CDR3 DNA, CDR3 protein. The D gene is left open where the match is weak. Some rows mark clone size as missing; the rest say once, few, many or name a class of expanded clone.

>TRBJ1-2|.|TRBV19|.
TGTGCCAGTCGCCGGGAAGGCTACACCTTC
CASRREGYTF
>TRBJ1-4|TRBD1|TRBV30|.
TGTGCCTGGAGTGTAAACAGGGGGTTAACTAATGAAAAACTGTTTTTT
CAWSVNRGLTNEKLFF
>TRBJ1-5|.|TRBV5-1|.
TGCGCCAGCAGCTTGACAGTGAATCAGCCCCAGCATTTT
CASSLTVNQPQHF
>TRBJ1-3|.|TRBV28|.
TGTGCCAGCAGGTCCCTTGGAAACACCATATATTTT
CASRSLGNTIYF
>TRBJ1-1|.|TRBV12-5|.
TGTGCTAGTGGTTTGGTAATTGGGGGGGCCGACACTGAAGCTTTCTTT
CASGLVIGGADTEAFF
>TRBJ2-2|.|TRBV7-3|.
TGTGCCAGCAGCATGACTGTACCCGGGGAGCTGTTTTTT
CASSMTVPGELFF
>TRBJ2-4|.|TRBV19|.
TGTGCCAGTAGTGCTAATATAGCCAAAAACATTCAGTACTTC
CASSANIAKNIQYF
>TRBJ2-7|TRBD2|TRBV6-6|.
TGTGCCAGCAGTTACGACGGGGGGACCTCCTACGAGCAGTACTTC
CASSYDGGTSYEQYF
>TRBJ2-7|.|TRBV6-5|once
TGTGCCAGCACCGGGACAACCTACGAGCAGTACTTC
CASTGTTYEQYF
>TRBJ1-2|.|TRBV28|.
TGTGCCAGCAGTTTGGACAGACCTTATGGCTACACCTTC
CASSLDRPYGYTF
>TRBJ1-1|TRBD1|TRBV7-8|few
TGTGCCAGCAGCTTAGCCGACGGACAGGGTGGACGTGGGACTGAAGCTTTCTTT
CASSLADGQGGRGTEAFF
>TRBJ1-2|TRBD1|TRBV6-6|.
TGTGCCAGCAGTTACCAGAGGACAGGGAATGGCTACACCTTC
CASSYQRTGNGYTF
>TRBJ2-7|TRBD2|TRBV7-8|.
TGTGCCAGCAGCCGACTAGCGGGTTCTGGCGAGCAGTACTTC
CASSRLAGSGEQYF
>TRBJ2-2|TRBD2|TRBV6-5|.
TGTGCCAGCAGTTTCTTAGCGGGGAATGGGGAGCTGTTTTTT
CASSFLAGNGELFF
>TRBJ2-7|TRBD2|TRBV9|few
TGTGCCAGCAGCGTAGGAATAAGCGGGAGGAGCTCCTACGAGCAGTACTTC
CASSVGISGRSSYEQYF
>TRBJ1-1|TRBD1|TRBV5-4|.
TGTGCCAGCAGCACGTGGACAGGCAGGAACACTGAAGCTTTCTTT
CASSTWTGRNTEAFF
>TRBJ1-1|.|TRBV5-6|.
TGTGCCAGCAGCCCTGACAGAGCAATGAACACTGAAGCTTTCTTT
CASSPDRAMNTEAFF
>TRBJ2-1|TRBD2|TRBV9|few
TGTGCCAGCAGCGCGCAGGTAGCGGGACACAATGAGCAGTTCTTC
CASSAQVAGHNEQFF
>TRBJ1-5|TRBD1|TRBV5-6|.
TGTGCCAGCAGCACCGGGACAGGGGACGGCAATCAGCCCCAGCATTTT
CASSTGTGDGNQPQHF
>TRBJ2-4|TRBD1|TRBV18|.
TGTGCCAGCACCTCGGGACAGGAAAACATTCAGTACTTC
CASTSGQENIQYF
>TRBJ1-6|.|TRBV27|.
TGTGCCAGCAGTTTATCGGGTCCGCAGGGGAGCTCCTATAATTCACCCCTCCACTTT
CASSLSGPQGSSYNSPLHF
>TRBJ2-1|TRBD2|TRBV27|.
TGTGCCAGCAGTTTAACGACTAGCGGGGCCAATGAGCAGTTCTTC
CASSLTTSGANEQFF
>TRBJ2-5|.|TRBV2|.
TGTGCCAGCAGTCTCGTCCTAGCTAAAGAGACCCAGTACTTC
CASSLVLAKETQYF
>TRBJ2-1|TRBD2|TRBV2|.
TGTGCCAGCAGTGTTGGACTAGCGGGAGGGATAATGAGTCAGTTCTTC
CASSVGLAGGIMSQFF
>TRBJ2-7|.|TRBV30|.
TGTGCCTGGAGAAGAATTGCGTACGAGCAGTACTTC
CAWRRIAYEQYF
>TRBJ2-1|TRBD2|TRBV7-3|.
TGTGCCAGCAGCGCAGGACTAGCGGGGGGAGGTTACAATGAGCAGTTCTTC
CASSAGLAGGGYNEQFF
>TRBJ1-4|.|TRBV4-2|once
TGTGCCAGCAGCCAAGAGGGCAGGGGCGGGGAAAAACTGTTTTTT
CASSQEGRGGEKLFF
>TRBJ2-3|TRBD1|TRBV30|once
TGTGCCTGGGGGACAGGGGAACCGGGATATTTT
CAWGTGEPGYF
>TRBJ2-3|.|TRBV3-1/TRBV3-2|once
TGTGCCAGCAGCCAAGGAGCATCATCAGATACGCAGTATTTT
CASSQGASSDTQYF
>TRBJ2-7|TRBD2|TRBV29-1|.
TGCAGCGCTCTCAACCTAGCGGCCTCCTACGAGCAGTACTTC
CSALNLAASYEQYF
>TRBJ1-2|TRBD1|TRBV9|once
TGTGCCAGCAGCGTAGCGGGACAGGGCAATGGCTACACCTTC
CASSVAGQGNGYTF
>TRBJ2-7|TRBD2|TRBV27|.
TGTGCCAGCAGTTTATGGGGGGGTTACGAGCAGTACTTC
CASSLWGGYEQYF
>TRBJ2-1|TRBD2|TRBV7-2|.
TGTGCCAGCAGCTTAGGAAGGACTAGCGGGAGGGGTCAGTTCTTC
CASSLGRTSGRGQFF
>TRBJ2-7|.|TRBV30|.
TGTGCCTGGAGTGTCGGACATGGGCCCACCTACGAGCAGTACTTC
CAWSVGHGPTYEQYF
>TRBJ2-2|.|TRBV28|.
TGTGCCAGCATTTACAGGGTTAGCACCGGGGAGCTGTTTTTT
CASIYRVSTGELFF
>TRBJ2-3|.|TRBV18|few
TGTGCCAGCTCACCGAGTCCCAGGACAGATACGCAGTATTTT
CASSPSPRTDTQYF
>TRBJ1-5|TRBD1|TRBV2|.
TGTGCCAGCAGTCTGGACAGGGACCAGCCCCAGCATTTT
CASSLDRDQPQHF
>TRBJ2-1|.|TRBV6-5|.
TGTGCCAGCAGTTACTCGTGGGGGCCTTACAATGAGCAGTTCTTC
CASSYSWGPYNEQFF
>TRBJ2-3|TRBD2|TRBV5-4|.
TGTGCCAGCAGTCTGGGGGGGATCACAGATACGCAGTATTTT
CASSLGGITDTQYF
>TRBJ1-1|.|TRBV4-1|.
TGCGCCAGCAGCCAAGTCGGGGGTGGTCTAACTGAAGCTTTCTTT
CASSQVGGGLTEAFF
>TRBJ1-6|TRBD1|TRBV4-1|.
TGCGCCAGCAGCCAAGAGGGAGGACAGGGTAGGCCCCTCCACTTT
CASSQEGGQGRPLHF
>TRBJ2-1|.|TRBV4-2|.
TGTGCCAGCCGGGGGTCGGGCGGCTCCTACAATGAGCAGTTCTTC
CASRGSGGSYNEQFF
>TRBJ2-1|TRBD2|TRBV7-3|.
TGTGCCAGCAGCTTAATTGCGGGAGGTTCCTACAATGAGCAGTTCTTC
CASSLIAGGSYNEQFF
>TRBJ1-5|.|TRBV18|.
TGTGCCAGCTCACCCACTGGGGGGGCTGGAAATCAGCCCCAGCATTTT
CASSPTGGAGNQPQHF
>TRBJ1-2|.|TRBV5-1|.
TGCGCCAGCAGCCAAACCCACGCGTCGGTTCTTGGCTACACCTTC
CASSQTHASVLGYTF
>TRBJ2-5|TRBD1|TRBV6-5|.
TGTGCCAGCAGTCAAACCAAAAGGGGGCTCCATACCCAGTACTTC
CASSQTKRGLHTQYF
>TRBJ2-4|TRBD2|TRBV6-1|.
TGTGCCAGCAGTGATACGGGGGGGCTTCGTAGGGACAAAAACATTCAGTACTTC
CASSDTGGLRRDKNIQYF
>TRBJ2-5|.|TRBV4-1|.
TGCGCCAGCAGCCAAGAGGGGGGATCGGTCCAGACCCAGTACTTC
CASSQEGGSVQTQYF
>TRBJ1-5|.|TRBV28|.
TGTGCCAGCAGTTCTGGACAGTATAGCAATCAGCCCCAGCATTTT
CASSSGQYSNQPQHF
>TRBJ2-7|TRBD2|TRBV7-9|.
TGTGCCAGCAGCACCTACCGGACTAGCGGGACAACACGCTCTCCATACGAGCAGTACTTC
CASSTYRTSGTTRSPYEQYF
>TRBJ1-2|TRBD1|TRBV11-2|.
TGTGCCAGCAGCCCTCGGGACAGGGGCAACTATGGCTACACCTTC
CASSPRDRGNYGYTF
>TRBJ2-2|TRBD1|TRBV2|.
TGTGCCAGCAGTGAAGTGGGACAGGCAAACACCGGGGAGCTGTTTTTT
CASSEVGQANTGELFF